This T cell receptor beta chain appears in the sequencing data of a study of blood T cell repertoires in COVID-19. Study background: Donors in the United States, Italy and Spain gave samples during acute or convalescent COVID-19.

Only in-frame clones appear in the TCRdb table, and some are missing; sequencing was by immunoSEQ multiplex PCR. The sample consists of tens of thousands of clones, about 83% of them appearing once. After removal of 7 bases from V and 1 base from J, the junction contained 8 bases not matched to a gene. The CDR3 loop spans 16 amino acids. Per the germline V gene, CDR1 is SGHRS and CDR2 is YFSETQ. The chain links TRBV5-1 to TRBJ2-2; 9 bases align to TRBD2. What was sequenced was peripheral blood. This clonotype originated in a human donor with active COVID-19. The donor label of this sample is uncertain. CDR3 bases: TGCGCCAGCGGTTCGGCTAGCGGGAAGAACACCGGGGAGCTGTTTTTT. The encoded protein is CASGSASGKNTGELFF.